This T cell receptor beta chain was retrieved from a study of shared clonotypes between healthy human individuals. Concerning this clone: Its antigen is unknown.

Genomic DNA from each subset was divided evenly over several immunoSEQ plates. Sorted-subset replicate PCRs used about 190 ng of genomic DNA. This amount corresponded to some 32,000 T cell genomes. Sequenced by immunoSEQ multiplex PCR; TCRdb stores in-frame clones only, minus some. There are about 2.5 million clones in the sample; under 95% occur only once, and roughly 0.34% lies in the top ten. Notes on the study in general: Larger estimated richness was generally seen in naive subsets than in memory subsets.

Germline CDR1 and CDR2: LNHDA and SQIVND (reference sequence). Trimming removed 6 bases from V and 8 bases from J; junction bases left unmatched: 11. There are 16 residues in the CDR3. The receptor was isolated from a man aged 18 to 29 in good health. Some clones in this sample may be carry-over from other donors' samples. The rearrangement joins TRBV19 to TRBJ2-1; 12 positions agree with TRBD2. Sequencing was performed on naive CD4+ T cells from PBMCs. The sample's subset: CD45RA+ positively selected. The CDR3 DNA sequence: TGTGCCAGTAGCAACCCTAGCGGGAGGGCCATGGATGAGCAGTTCTTC. It specifies CASSNPSGRAMDEQFF.